Given below is one T cell receptor (beta chain) in context. What it binds is not known. This CDR3 is built from 16 residues. CDR1 SQVTM and CDR2 ANQGSEA come from the germline V gene. V was pared by 7 bases and J by 6 bases, with 17 bases of the junction left unmatched. These data are taken from a study of cytomegalovirus exposure and HLA in healthy donors. Study observations and caveats: Cytomegalovirus association was assigned to about 180 TCR beta chains.

PCR was performed using 60 Vbeta and 13 Jbeta primers. In the original processing: Per a later analysis, the number of unique TCR beta chains was around 80 million, of which around 10 million were shared. Assay: immunoSEQ multiplex PCR; the TCRdb copy retains only in-frame clones and omits some. The D gene and trimming were derived from the DNA, and the V and J assignments and clone size from that table. This sample carries roughly 120,000 clones, with approximately 2.6% going to the ten biggest clones. The specimen was PBMCs. The rearrangement joins TRBV29-1 to TRBJ2-1; 8 bases are a match to TRBD2. The TCR was taken from a man aged 25 to 40 in good health and CMV-seronegative. CDR3: CSAPLPPGLGPNEQFF. The CDR3 DNA is TGCAGCGCTCCCCTCCCCCCGGGACTAGGACCCAATGAGCAGTTCTTC.